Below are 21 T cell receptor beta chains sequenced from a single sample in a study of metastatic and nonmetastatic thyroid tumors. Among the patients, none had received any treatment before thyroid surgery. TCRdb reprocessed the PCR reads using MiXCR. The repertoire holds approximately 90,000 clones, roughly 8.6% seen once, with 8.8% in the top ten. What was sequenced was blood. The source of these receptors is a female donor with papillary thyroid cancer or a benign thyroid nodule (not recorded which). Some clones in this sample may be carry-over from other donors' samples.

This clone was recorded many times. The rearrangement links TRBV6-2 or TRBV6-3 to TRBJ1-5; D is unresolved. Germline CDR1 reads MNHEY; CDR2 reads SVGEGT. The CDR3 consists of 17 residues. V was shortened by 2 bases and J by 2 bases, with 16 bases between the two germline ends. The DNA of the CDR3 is TGTGCCAGCAGTTACGTTCAAACAGCAATAGGCAATCAGCCCCAGCATTTT. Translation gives CASSYVQTAIGNQPQHF.

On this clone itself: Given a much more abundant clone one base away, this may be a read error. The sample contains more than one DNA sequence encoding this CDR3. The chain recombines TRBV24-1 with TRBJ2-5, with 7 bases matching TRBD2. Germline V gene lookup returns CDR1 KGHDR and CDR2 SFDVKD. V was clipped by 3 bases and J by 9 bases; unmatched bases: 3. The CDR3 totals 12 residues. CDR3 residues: CATSDGRGAQYF. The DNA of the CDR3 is TGTGCCACCAGTGATGGGAGGGGTGCCCAGTACTTC.

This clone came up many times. CDR3 sequence: CASSIAGNLNEQYF. The CDR3 DNA is TGTGCCAGTAGTATCGCAGGGAACCTCAACGAGCAGTACTTC. The J gene is TRBJ2-7, the V gene TRBV19; D might be TRBD1 (5 bases). The germline V gene has CDR1 LNHDA and CDR2 SQIVND (reference sequence). The CDR3 consists of 14 residues. V gave up 3 bases and J gave up 5 bases, with 14 bases separating them.

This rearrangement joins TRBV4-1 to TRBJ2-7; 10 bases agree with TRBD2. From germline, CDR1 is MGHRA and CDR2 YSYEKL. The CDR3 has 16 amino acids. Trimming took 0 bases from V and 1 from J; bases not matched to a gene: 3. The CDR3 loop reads CASSQDGLAASYEQYF. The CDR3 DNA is TGCGCCAGCAGCCAAGATGGACTAGCGGCTTCCTACGAGCAGTACTTC.

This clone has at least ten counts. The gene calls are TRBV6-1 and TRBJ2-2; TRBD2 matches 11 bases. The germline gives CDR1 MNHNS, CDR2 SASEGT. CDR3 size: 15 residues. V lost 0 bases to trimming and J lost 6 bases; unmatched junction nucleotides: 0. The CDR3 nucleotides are TGTGCCAGCAGTGAAGCTAGCGGGGGGGCCGGGGAGCTGTTTTTT. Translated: CASSEASGGAGELFF.

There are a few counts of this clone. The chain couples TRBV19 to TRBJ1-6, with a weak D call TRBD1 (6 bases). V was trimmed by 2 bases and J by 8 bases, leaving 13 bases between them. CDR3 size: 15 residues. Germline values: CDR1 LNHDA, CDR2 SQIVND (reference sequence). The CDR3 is CASSIRGDGDSPLHF. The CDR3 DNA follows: TGTGCCAGTAGTATAAGGGGGGATGGGGATTCACCCCTCCACTTT. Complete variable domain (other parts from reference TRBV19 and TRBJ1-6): DGGITQSPKYLFRKEGQNVTLSCEQNLNHDAMYWYRQDPGQGLRLIYYSQIVNDFQKGDIAEGYSVSREKKESFPLTVTSAQKNPTAFYLCASSIRGDGDSPLHFGNGTRLTVT.

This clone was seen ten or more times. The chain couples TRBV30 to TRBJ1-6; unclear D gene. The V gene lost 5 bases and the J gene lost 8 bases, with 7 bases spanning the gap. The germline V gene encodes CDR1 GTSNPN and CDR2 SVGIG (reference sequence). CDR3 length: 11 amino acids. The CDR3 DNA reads TGTGCCTGGGGCAGCTATTCACCCCTCCACTTT. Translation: CAWGSYSPLHF.

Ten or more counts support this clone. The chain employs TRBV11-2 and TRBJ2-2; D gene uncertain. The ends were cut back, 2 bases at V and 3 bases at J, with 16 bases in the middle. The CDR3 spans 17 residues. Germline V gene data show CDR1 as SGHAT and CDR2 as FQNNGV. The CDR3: CASSLSLGRSDTGELFF. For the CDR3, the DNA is TGTGCCAGCAGCTTAAGTCTAGGACGGAGTGACACCGGGGAGCTGTTTTTT.

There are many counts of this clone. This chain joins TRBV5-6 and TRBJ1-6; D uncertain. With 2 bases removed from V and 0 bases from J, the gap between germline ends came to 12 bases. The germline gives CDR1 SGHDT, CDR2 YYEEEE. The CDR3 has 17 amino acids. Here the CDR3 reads CASSLRTLSSYNSPLHF. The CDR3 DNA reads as TGTGCCAGCAGCTTAAGAACGCTGAGCTCCTATAATTCACCCCTCCACTTT.

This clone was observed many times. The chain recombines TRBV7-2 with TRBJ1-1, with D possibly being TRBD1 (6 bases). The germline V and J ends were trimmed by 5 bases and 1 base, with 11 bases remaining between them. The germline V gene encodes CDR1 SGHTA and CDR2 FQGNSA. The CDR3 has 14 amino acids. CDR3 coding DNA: TGTGCCAGCAGCCCGGGGGCGAAGAACACTGAAGCTTTCTTT. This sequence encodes CASSPGAKNTEAFF.

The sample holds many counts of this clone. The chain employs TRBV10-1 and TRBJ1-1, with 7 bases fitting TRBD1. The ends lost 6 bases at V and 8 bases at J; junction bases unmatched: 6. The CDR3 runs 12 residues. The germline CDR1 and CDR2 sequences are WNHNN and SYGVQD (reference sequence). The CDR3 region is CASSQGQNEAFF. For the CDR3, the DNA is TGCGCCAGCAGCCAGGGACAGAACGAAGCTTTCTTT.

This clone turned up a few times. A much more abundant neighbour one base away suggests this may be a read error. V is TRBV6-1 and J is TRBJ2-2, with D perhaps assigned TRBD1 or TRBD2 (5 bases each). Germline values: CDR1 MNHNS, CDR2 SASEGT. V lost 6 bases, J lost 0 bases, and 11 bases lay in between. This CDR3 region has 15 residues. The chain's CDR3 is CASSRGRANTGELFF. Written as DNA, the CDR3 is TGTGCCAGCAGCCGGGGCAGGGCGAACACCGGGGAGCTGTTTTTT.

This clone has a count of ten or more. The CDR3 sequence is CASSLRGSDTEAFF. Here the CDR3 DNA reads TGTGCCAGCAGTCTCAGGGGGTCGGACACTGAAGCTTTCTTT. The rearrangement uses TRBV27 and TRBJ1-1, with TRBD1 matching over 7 bases. Trimming removed 5 bases from V and 3 bases from J; junction bases left unmatched: 6. The CDR3 is made up of 14 amino acids. Germline V gene lookup returns CDR1 MNHEY and CDR2 SMNVEV (reference sequence).

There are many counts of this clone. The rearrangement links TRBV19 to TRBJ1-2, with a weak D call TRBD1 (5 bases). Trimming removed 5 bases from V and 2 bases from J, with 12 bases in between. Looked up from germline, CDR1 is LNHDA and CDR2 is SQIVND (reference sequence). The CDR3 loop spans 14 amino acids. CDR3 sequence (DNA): TGTGCCAGTAGTCCGTCTTCAGGGAACTATGGCTACACCTTC. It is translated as CASSPSSGNYGYTF.

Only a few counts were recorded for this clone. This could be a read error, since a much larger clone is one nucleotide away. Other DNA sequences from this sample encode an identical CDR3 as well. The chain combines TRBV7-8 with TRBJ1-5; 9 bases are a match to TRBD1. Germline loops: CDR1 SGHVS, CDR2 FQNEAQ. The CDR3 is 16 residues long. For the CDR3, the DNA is TGTGCCAGCAGCTACCGGGACAGGGACGGGAATCAGCCCCAGCACTTT. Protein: CASSYRDRDGNQPQHF.

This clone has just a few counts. The CDR3 loop is CASSAYPNQPQHF. The CDR3 DNA sequence: TGTGCCAGCAGTGCATACCCTAATCAGCCCCAGCATTTT. This chain uses TRBV6-1 with TRBJ1-5; D remains unclear. Germline V lookup: CDR1 MNHNS, CDR2 SASEGT. Trimming removed 4 bases at V and 4 bases at J, with 8 bases between. The CDR3 spans 13 residues.

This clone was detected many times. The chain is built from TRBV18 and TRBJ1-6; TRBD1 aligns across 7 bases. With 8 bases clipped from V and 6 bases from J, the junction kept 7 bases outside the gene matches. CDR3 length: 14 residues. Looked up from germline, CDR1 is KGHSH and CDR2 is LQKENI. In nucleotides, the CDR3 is TGTGCCAGCCGACAAAGGGACAGTAATTCACCCCTCCACTTT. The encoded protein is CASRQRDSNSPLHF. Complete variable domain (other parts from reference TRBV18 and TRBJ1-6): NAGVMQNPRHLVRRRGQEARLRCSPMKGHSHVYWYRQLPEEGLKFMVYLQKENIIDESGMPKERFSAEFPKEGPSILRIQQVVRGDSAAYFCASRQRDSNSPLHFGNGTRLTVT.

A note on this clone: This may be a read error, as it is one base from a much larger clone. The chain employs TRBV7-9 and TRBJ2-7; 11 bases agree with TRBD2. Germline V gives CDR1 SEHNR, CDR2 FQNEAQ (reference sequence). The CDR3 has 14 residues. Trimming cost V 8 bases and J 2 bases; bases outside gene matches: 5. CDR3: CASGNSGGAYEQYF. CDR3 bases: TGTGCCAGCGGCAATAGCGGGGGGGCCTACGAGCAGTACTTC.

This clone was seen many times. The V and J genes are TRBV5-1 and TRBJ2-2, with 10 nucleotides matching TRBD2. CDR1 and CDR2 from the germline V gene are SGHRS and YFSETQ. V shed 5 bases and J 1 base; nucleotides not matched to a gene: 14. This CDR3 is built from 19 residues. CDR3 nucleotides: TGCGCCAGCAGGAGGAGATCCGGGACTAGCGACGTGAACACCGGGGAGCTGTTTTTT. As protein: CASRRRSGTSDVNTGELFF.

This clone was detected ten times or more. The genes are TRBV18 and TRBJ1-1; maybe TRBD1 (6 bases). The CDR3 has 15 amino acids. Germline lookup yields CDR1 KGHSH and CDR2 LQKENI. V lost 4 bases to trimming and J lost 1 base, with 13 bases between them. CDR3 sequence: CASSLFRGPNTEAFF. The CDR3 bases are TGTGCCAGCTCACTCTTCAGGGGCCCGAACACTGAAGCTTTCTTT.

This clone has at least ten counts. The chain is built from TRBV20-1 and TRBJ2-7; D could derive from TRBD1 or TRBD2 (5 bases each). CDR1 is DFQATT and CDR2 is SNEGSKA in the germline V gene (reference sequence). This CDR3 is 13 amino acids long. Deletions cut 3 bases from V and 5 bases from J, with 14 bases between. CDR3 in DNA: TGCAGTGCTAGTTTGGGGCAACTAGACGAGCAGTACTTC. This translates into CSASLGQLDEQYF.